Below are 29 T cell receptor beta chains sequenced from a single sample in a study of T-cell reconstitution after alpha-beta-depleted transplantation in children (dated by TCRdb to about 2016). The method behind the library was PCR. Sequencing took place on an Illumina HiSeq 2500. TCR library preparation used molecular barcoding, with unique molecular identifiers applied to normalize quantification of the TCRbeta repertoire. In TCRdb, the public reads were trimmed at Q25 with fastp and aligned with MiXCR, with productive beta chains retained. All rows with the same CDR3 protein become a single entry with the most common DNA and genes. The sample table lists some 530,000 distinct CDR3 sequences, about 12% of them with a count of one. The ten most abundant clones make up approximately 5.4% of the sample. Sequencing was performed on PBMCs from the stem cell graft donor, taken from the stem cell graft. The receptors shown here come from a human donor who donated a stem cell graft to a child with combined immunodeficiency.

This clonotype was detected a few times. This rearrangement joins TRBV5-1 to TRBJ2-7, with 10 bases aligning to TRBD2. The CDR3 has 15 amino acids. Germline V gene lookup returns CDR1 SGHRS and CDR2 YFSETQ. Trimming at V came to 4 bases and at J to 0 bases, leaving 4 bases not matched to a gene. CDR3 coding DNA: TGCGCCAGCAGCGTCTGGACTAGCGGCTCCTACGAGCAGTACTTC. It codes for CASSVWTSGSYEQYF.

This clonotype appeared many times. CDR3 coding DNA: TGTGCCAGCAGTCCCGCAGGGGGTATCTCTGGCTACACCTTC. Translation gives CASSPAGGISGYTF. The chain links TRBV27 to TRBJ1-2, with 7 positions matching TRBD1. Germline V gene lookup returns CDR1 MNHEY and CDR2 SMNVEV (reference sequence). Germline trimming cut 5 bases from V and 7 bases from J; bases unmatched to any gene: 10. The CDR3 runs 14 residues.

This sequence joins TRBV5-5 and TRBJ1-2; a weak D match, TRBD1 (6 bases). The germline V and J ends were trimmed by 1 base and 6 bases, with 10 bases remaining between them. CDR3 length: 13 residues. Germline CDR1 SGHKS, CDR2 YYEKEE (reference sequence). The CDR3 loop is CASSLMAGDGYTF. CDR3 DNA sequence: TGTGCCAGCAGCTTGATGGCAGGGGATGGCTACACCTTC.

This clonotype was counted a few times. V gene TRBV6-1 combines with J gene TRBJ2-7; possible D gene TRBD1, 5 bases. V lost 6 bases, J lost 3 bases, and 15 bases lay in between. The length of the CDR3 is 14 residues. The germline gives CDR1 MNHNS, CDR2 SASEGT. The CDR3 DNA is TGTGCCAGCAGGGCGACAGCCGATGGCTACGAGCAGTACTTC. As protein: CASRATADGYEQYF.

This clonotype showed up just a few times. The J gene is TRBJ2-7, the V gene TRBV25-1; 7 bases match TRBD1. The CDR3 totals 15 residues. Looked up from germline, CDR1 is MGHDK and CDR2 is SYGVNS. The J segment lost 3 bases and the V segment lost 6 bases, leaving 11 bases of the junction unmatched. Here the CDR3 reads CASRPGDREIYEQYF. The CDR3, as DNA: TGTGCCAGCAGACCAGGAGACAGGGAAATCTACGAGCAGTACTTC.

This clonotype appeared a few times. The chain is built from TRBV24-1 and TRBJ2-7, with D possibly TRBD2 on 6 matching bases. The CDR3 consists of 13 residues. The germline CDR1 and CDR2 sequences are KGHDR and SFDVKD. V shed 4 bases and J shed 5 bases, with 11 bases lying between them. In nucleotides, the CDR3 is TGTGCCACCAGTGAATTCGGGAGTCACGAGCAGTACTTC. Translated, it gives CATSEFGSHEQYF.

In this sample, this clonotype turned up a few times. The genes are TRBV5-1 and TRBJ2-3; 13 nucleotides align to TRBD2. Germline CDR1 SGHRS, CDR2 YFSETQ. V dropped 4 bases and J dropped 3; count of bases not matched to a gene: 2. The CDR3 runs to 15 residues. The CDR3 DNA reads as TGCGCCAGCAGCGCGGGACTAGCGGGAACAGATACGCAGTATTTT. This sequence encodes CASSAGLAGTDTQYF.

This clonotype was observed a handful of times. V is TRBV12-3 or TRBV12-4 and J is TRBJ2-5; 7 bases align to TRBD2. The CDR3 consists of 16 residues. V was pared by 7 bases and J by 2 bases, with 13 bases of the junction left unmatched. DNA for the CDR3: TGTGCCAGCACCGTTTGGCCGGCTAGCGGACAAGAGACCCAGTACTTC. This gives the protein CASTVWPASGQETQYF.

The V gene is TRBV5-1, the J gene TRBJ2-5, with 7 bases fitting TRBD1. This CDR3 region has 15 residues. The germline gives CDR1 SGHRS, CDR2 YFSETQ. J gave up 1 base and V 4 bases, and 7 bases lay outside the gene matches. CDR3 DNA sequence: TGCGCCAGCAGCCGCCGTGAGGGGGCCCAAGAGACCCAGTACTTC. It specifies CASSRREGAQETQYF.

Ten or more counts support this clonotype. The chain employs TRBV4-1 and TRBJ2-1; D may correspond to TRBD1 or TRBD2 (6 bases each). Trimming cost V 4 bases and J 0 bases, with 16 bases left between them. Germline CDR1 and CDR2: MGHRA and YSYEKL. The CDR3 is 17 amino acids. The DNA for the CDR3 is TGCGCCAGCAGCCTAGAAGGAGGGGGATCCTCCTACAATGAGCAGTTCTTC. As protein: CASSLEGGGSSYNEQFF.

The rearrangement links TRBV7-9 to TRBJ1-2; D perhaps matches TRBD1 (5 bases). Trimming shortened V by 1 base and J by 2 bases, and 11 bases separated the two germline ends. Germline V gene lookup returns CDR1 SEHNR and CDR2 FQNEAQ (reference sequence). The CDR3 length is 15 residues. CDR3 sequence reads: CASSLGSGRNYGYTF. The CDR3 DNA reads TGTGCCAGCAGCTTAGGATCAGGGCGGAACTATGGCTACACCTTC. Supplemented by reference TRBV7-9 and TRBJ1-2, the full variable domain reads DTGVSQNPRHKITKRGQNVTFRCDPISEHNRLYWYRQTLGQGPEFLTYFQNEAQLEKSRLLSDRFSAERPKGSFSTLEIQRTEQGDSAMYLCASSLGSGRNYGYTFGSGTRLTVV.

The chain is built from TRBV12-3 or TRBV12-4 and TRBJ1-2; D ambiguous. Trimming removed 6 bases at V and 5 bases at J, with 10 bases between. There are 12 residues in the CDR3. CDR3 protein: CASSKGRYGYTF. The CDR3 DNA reads as TGTGCCAGCAGCAAAGGACGGTATGGCTACACCTTC.

With regard to this clonotype: Relative to the germline gene, one junction end is altered; a read error may explain this. The V call is TRBV20-1, the J call TRBJ2-3; D is possibly TRBD1 (6 bases). The CDR3 totals 14 residues. From germline, CDR1 is DFQATT and CDR2 SNEGSKA (reference sequence). Here the CDR3 reads CGAKEGQGSDTQYF. The CDR3, as DNA: TGCGGTGCCAAAGAGGGGCAGGGGAGCGACACGCAGTATTTT.

The chain joins TRBV5-1 to TRBJ2-2; the D is unclear. The CDR3 is 15 residues long. V was shortened by 1 base and J by 3 bases, with 10 bases between the two germline ends. Germline V CDR1 and CDR2: SGHRS, YFSETQ. The CDR3, as DNA: TGCGCCAGCAGCTTGAGAGAGGACCACACCGGGGAGCTGTTTTTT. Encoded protein: CASSLREDHTGELFF.

CDR3 DNA: TGTGCCAGCACCCCCCCTTATTCGGAGACCCAGTACTTC. As protein: CASTPPYSETQYF. The J gene is TRBJ2-5, the V gene TRBV2; D remains ambiguous. Trimming stripped 7 bases from V and 5 bases from J, with 14 bases between. Germline CDR1 and CDR2: SNHLY and FYNNEI. The CDR3 totals 13 residues.

This clonotype was seen a few times. This chain links TRBV14 with TRBJ2-1; D not certain. The germline CDR1 and CDR2 sequences are SGHDN and FVKESK. There are 13 residues in the CDR3. V lost 0 bases and J lost 8, with 8 bases in between. CDR3 DNA: TGTGCCAGCAGCCAAGATCTGGTCGATGAGCAGTTCTTC. Translating it yields CASSQDLVDEQFF.

This chain links TRBV25-1 with TRBJ2-7; TRBD1 matches 8 bases. The CDR3 contains 13 residues. The ends lost 6 bases at V and 4 bases at J; junction bases unmatched: 5. Germline V gives CDR1 MGHDK, CDR2 SYGVNS. The CDR3 region has the DNA TGTGCCAGCAGCGGACAGGGATGGTACGAGCAGTACTTC. Translating gives CASSGQGWYEQYF.

This clonotype came up a few times. The chain uses TRBV20-1 and TRBJ2-1; D is unresolved. Germline V gives CDR1 DFQATT, CDR2 SNEGSKA (reference sequence). The CDR3 sequence is 11 residues long. The V gene lost 1 base and the J gene lost 9 bases, with 7 bases spanning the gap. CDR3 residues: CSARATSEQFF. DNA for the CDR3: TGCAGTGCTAGAGCGACAAGTGAGCAGTTCTTC.

At least ten counts were recorded for this clonotype. The chain has TRBV6-4 and TRBJ2-3; 11 nucleotides align to TRBD2. V shed 5 bases and J 4 bases; nucleotides not matched to a gene: 5. CDR3 size: 15 residues. In germline, CDR1 is MRHNA, CDR2 SNTAGT. Here the CDR3 reads CASSPTSGRADTQYF. CDR3 in DNA: TGTGCCAGCAGTCCTACTAGCGGGAGAGCAGATACGCAGTATTTT.

There are a few counts of this clonotype. The rearrangement joins TRBV5-1 to TRBJ2-7; TRBD2 aligns across 10 bases. The CDR3 runs to 18 residues. Unmatched junction bases numbered 13, after V lost 4 bases and J lost 0 bases. The germline V gene has CDR1 SGHRS and CDR2 YFSETQ. CDR3 nucleotide sequence: TGCGCCAGCAGCGGGAAACTAGCGGGAAAGCCAGCCTCCTACGAGCAGTACTTC. This gives the protein CASSGKLAGKPASYEQYF.

V usage is TRBV20-1 and J usage is TRBJ2-5; 12 bases match TRBD2. The CDR3 consists of 14 residues. Germline CDR1 is DFQATT and CDR2 is SNEGSKA (reference sequence). The V gene end was trimmed by 5 bases and the J gene end by 2 bases; junction bases not matched to a gene: 3. Here the CDR3 reads CSAYGLAGQETQYF. CDR3 nucleotide sequence: TGCAGTGCTTACGGACTAGCGGGACAAGAGACCCAGTACTTC.

This clonotype was detected a few times. The chain combines TRBV15 with TRBJ2-5; no reliable D call. The CDR3 totals 15 residues. CDR1 and CDR2 (germline): LNHNV, YYDKDF (reference sequence). V was cut by 0 bases and J by 6 bases, with 14 bases left in between. The CDR3 coding sequence is TGTGCCACCAGCAGAGATCTAGGGCTAATGCAGACCCAGTACTTC. Its translation is CATSRDLGLMQTQYF.

This clonotype has more than one count but fewer than ten. CDR3 loop: CASSPAFAPSSYEQYF. The CDR3 nucleotides are TGTGCCAGCAGCCCCGCGTTCGCGCCCAGCTCCTACGAGCAGTACTTC. J is TRBJ2-7 and V is TRBV7-9; no reliable D call. Germline CDR1 reads SEHNR; CDR2 reads FQNEAQ (reference sequence). The CDR3 is 16 residues long. The V and J ends lost 5 bases and 0 bases respectively, with 17 bases between them.

This clonotype was counted at least ten times. The J gene is TRBJ2-5, the V gene TRBV10-3; D may be TRBD1 (5 bases). V was cut by 4 bases and J by 2 bases, with 11 bases left in between. CDR1 is ENHRY, CDR2 SYGVKD, per germline. The CDR3 is 14 amino acids. The CDR3 DNA reads as TGTGCCATCAGTGGGGCGGACATTCAAGAGACCCAGTACTTC. Translation: CAISGADIQETQYF.

This clonotype was seen ten or more times. V gene TRBV7-6 combines with J gene TRBJ2-1, with D perhaps TRBD1 (6 bases). The V gene lost 2 bases and the J gene lost 4 bases, with 12 bases spanning the gap. Germline CDR1 SGHVS, CDR2 FNYEAQ. The CDR3 spans 15 residues. The chain's CDR3 is CASSLINRDYNEQFF. DNA for the CDR3: TGTGCCAGCAGCTTAATAAACAGGGATTACAATGAGCAGTTCTTC.

The genes are TRBV5-1 and TRBJ2-2, with D tentatively TRBD2 (5 bases). CDR1 and CDR2 from the germline V gene are SGHRS and YFSETQ. The ends were cut back, 4 bases at V and 2 bases at J, with 15 bases in the middle. The CDR3 runs to 16 residues. The CDR3 DNA reads as TGCGCCAGCAGCCGAACGATGGACTTAAACACCGGGGAGCTGTTTTTT. This encodes CASSRTMDLNTGELFF.

In its sample, this clonotype was seen many times. CDR3: CASSRSLAAGEDEQFF. The CDR3 nucleotides read TGTGCCAGCAGCCGATCCCTGGCGGCGGGGGAGGATGAGCAGTTCTTC. The chain links TRBV4-2 to TRBJ2-1; 7 bases fit TRBD2. Losses at the gene ends were 4 bases for V and 8 bases for J; bases not matched to a gene: 14. This CDR3 spans 16 amino acids. Germline V lookup: CDR1 LGHNA, CDR2 YNFKEQ.

Note on this clonotype: This may arise from a read error, as a much more abundant clone is one base away. V and J are TRBV12-3 or TRBV12-4 and TRBJ2-2; D perhaps matches TRBD1 (5 bases). There are 17 residues in the CDR3. In DNA form, the CDR3 reads TGTGTCAGCAGTTCTACAGGCCTAATTAAAAACACCGGGGAGCTGTTTTTT. The encoded protein is CVSSSTGLIKNTGELFF.

This clonotype was seen a few times. This rearrangement joins TRBV24-1 to TRBJ2-3, with 8 bases identical to TRBD1. This CDR3 comprises 14 residues. Germline-derived CDR1 and CDR2 are KGHDR and SFDVKD. V lost 0 bases to trimming and J lost 6 bases; unmatched junction nucleotides: 1. The CDR3 reads CATSDLQGADTQYF. The CDR3 region has the DNA TGTGCCACCAGTGATTTGCAGGGGGCTGATACGCAGTATTTT.